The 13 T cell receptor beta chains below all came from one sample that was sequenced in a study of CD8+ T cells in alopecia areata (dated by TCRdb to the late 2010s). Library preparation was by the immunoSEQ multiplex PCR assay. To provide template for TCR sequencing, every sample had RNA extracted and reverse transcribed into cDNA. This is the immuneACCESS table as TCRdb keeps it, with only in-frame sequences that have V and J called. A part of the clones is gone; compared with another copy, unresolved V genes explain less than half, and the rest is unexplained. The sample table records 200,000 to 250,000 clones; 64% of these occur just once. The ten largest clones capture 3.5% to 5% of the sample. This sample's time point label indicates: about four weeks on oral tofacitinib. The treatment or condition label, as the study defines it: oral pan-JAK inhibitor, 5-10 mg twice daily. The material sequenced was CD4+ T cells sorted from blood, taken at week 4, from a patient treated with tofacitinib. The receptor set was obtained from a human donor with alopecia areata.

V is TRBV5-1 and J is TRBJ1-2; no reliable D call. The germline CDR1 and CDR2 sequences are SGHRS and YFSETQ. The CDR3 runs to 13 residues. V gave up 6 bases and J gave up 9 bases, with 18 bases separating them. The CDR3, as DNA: TGCGCCAGCAATCCCGTCTCTCTTCCCCGCTACACCTTC. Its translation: CASNPVSLPRYTF.

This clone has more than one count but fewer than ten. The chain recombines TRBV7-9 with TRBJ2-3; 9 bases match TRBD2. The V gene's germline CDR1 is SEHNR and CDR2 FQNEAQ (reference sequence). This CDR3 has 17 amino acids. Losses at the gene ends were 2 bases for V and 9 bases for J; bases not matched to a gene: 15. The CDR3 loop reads CASSLPPSRGGGRTQYF. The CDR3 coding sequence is TGTGCCAGCAGCTTACCCCCCTCGCGGGGGGGCGGGAGGACGCAGTATTTT. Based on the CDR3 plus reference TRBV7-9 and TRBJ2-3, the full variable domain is DTGVSQNPRHKITKRGQNVTFRCDPISEHNRLYWYRQTLGQGPEFLTYFQNEAQLEKSRLLSDRFSAERPKGSFSTLEIQRTEQGDSAMYLCASSLPPSRGGGRTQYFGPGTRLTVL.

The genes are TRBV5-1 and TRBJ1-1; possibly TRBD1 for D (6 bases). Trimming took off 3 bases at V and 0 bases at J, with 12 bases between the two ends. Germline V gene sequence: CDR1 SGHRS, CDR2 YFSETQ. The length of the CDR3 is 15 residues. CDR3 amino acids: CASSSSGDLNTEAFF. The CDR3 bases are TGCGCCAGCAGCTCTTCAGGGGATCTGAACACTGAAGCTTTCTTT.

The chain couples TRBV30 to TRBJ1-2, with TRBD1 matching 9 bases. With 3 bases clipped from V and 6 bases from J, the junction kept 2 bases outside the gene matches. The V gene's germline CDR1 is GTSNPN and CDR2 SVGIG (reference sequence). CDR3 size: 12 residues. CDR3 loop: CAWSGTGNGYTF. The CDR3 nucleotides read TGTGCCTGGAGCGGGACAGGGAATGGCTACACCTTC.

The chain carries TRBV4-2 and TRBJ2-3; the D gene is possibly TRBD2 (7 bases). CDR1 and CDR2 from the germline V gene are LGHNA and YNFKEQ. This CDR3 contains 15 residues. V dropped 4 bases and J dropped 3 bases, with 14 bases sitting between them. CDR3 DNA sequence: TGTGCCAGCAGCCCTGAAGGGGGGGTGACAGATACGCAGTATTTT. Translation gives CASSPEGGVTDTQYF.

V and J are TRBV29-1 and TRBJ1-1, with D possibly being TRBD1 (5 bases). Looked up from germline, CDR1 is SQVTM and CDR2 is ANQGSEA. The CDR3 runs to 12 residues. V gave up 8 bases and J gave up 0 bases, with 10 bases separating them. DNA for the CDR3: TGCAGCCTTGGACATATGAACACTGAAGCTTTCTTT. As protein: CSLGHMNTEAFF.

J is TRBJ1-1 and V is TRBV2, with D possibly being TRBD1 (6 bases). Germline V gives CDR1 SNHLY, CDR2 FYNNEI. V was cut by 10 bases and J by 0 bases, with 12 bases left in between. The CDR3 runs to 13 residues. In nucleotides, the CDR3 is TGTGCCACCTTACAGGGTATGAACACTGAAGCTTTCTTT. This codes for CATLQGMNTEAFF.

The CDR3 protein is CSVRGGDEQYF. In nucleotides, the CDR3 is TGCAGCGTAAGGGGAGGGGACGAGCAGTACTTC. The gene calls are TRBV29-1 and TRBJ2-7; the match to TRBD2 covers 7 bases. The CDR3 runs 11 residues. With 6 bases clipped from V and 5 bases from J, the junction kept 4 bases outside the gene matches. Germline V CDR1 and CDR2: SQVTM, ANQGSEA.

For the CDR3, the DNA is TGTGCCAGCAGCGGATTGGTGATGGGGGCGCGAGGTCAGCCCCAGCATTTT. Protein: CASSGLVMGARGQPQHF. The V and J genes are TRBV28 and TRBJ1-5; maybe TRBD1 (6 bases). V gave up 6 bases and J gave up 6 bases, with 24 bases separating them. Germline assignment: CDR1 MDHEN and CDR2 SYDVKM. This CDR3 contains 17 residues.

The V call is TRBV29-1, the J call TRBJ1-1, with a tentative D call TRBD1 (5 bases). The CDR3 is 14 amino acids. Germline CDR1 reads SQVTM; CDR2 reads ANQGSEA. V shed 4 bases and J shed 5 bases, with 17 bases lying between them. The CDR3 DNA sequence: TGCAGCGTTGTAATCTGGGGCTTTGAAACTGAAGCTTTCTTT. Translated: CSVVIWGFETEAFF.

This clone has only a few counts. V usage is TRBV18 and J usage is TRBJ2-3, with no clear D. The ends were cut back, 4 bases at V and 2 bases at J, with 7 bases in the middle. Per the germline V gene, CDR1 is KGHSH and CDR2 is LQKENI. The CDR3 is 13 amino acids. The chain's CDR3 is CASSQSATDTQYF. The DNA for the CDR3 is TGTGCCAGCTCACAGAGTGCCACAGATACGCAGTATTTT.

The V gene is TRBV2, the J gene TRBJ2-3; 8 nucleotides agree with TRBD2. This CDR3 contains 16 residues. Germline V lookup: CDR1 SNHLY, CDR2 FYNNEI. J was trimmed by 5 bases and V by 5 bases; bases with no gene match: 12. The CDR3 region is CASSQPGGGIEDTQYF. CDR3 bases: TGTGCCAGCAGTCAACCCGGGGGGGGCATTGAAGATACGCAGTATTTT.

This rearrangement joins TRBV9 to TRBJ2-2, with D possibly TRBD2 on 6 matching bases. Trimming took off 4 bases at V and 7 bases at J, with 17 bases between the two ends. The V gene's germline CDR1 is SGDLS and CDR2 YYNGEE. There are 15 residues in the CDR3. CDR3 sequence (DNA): TGTGCCAGCAGCCCCCAAGTGGTCGGGGGCGGGGAGCTGTTTTTT. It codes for CASSPQVVGGGELFF.